The rows below give T cell receptor beta chains drawn from one sample of a study of blood T cells in healthy people across ages. Via MiXCR, TCRdb re-called the 5' RACE reads, giving one row per CDR3 protein. In the table there are more than 1.4 million distinct CDR3 sequences, around 42% of which are singletons. Sequenced material: blood. These receptors were taken from a young woman in good health. CDR3s include the opening cysteine and the closing phenylalanine or tryptophan. D genes are given only for firm matches. Expanded clones are given a class, and other clones once, few, many or no size at all.

TRBJ2-5,once,TRBV29-1,TRBD2,CSVGTSGVQETQYF,TGCAGCGTCGGGACTAGCGGGGTACAAGAGACCCAGTACTTC
TRBJ2-1,few,TRBV25-1,NA,CASSDETKFPKDEQFF,TGTGCCAGCAGTGATGAGACAAAGTTCCCTAAAGATGAGCAGTTCTTC
TRBJ1-1,few,TRBV28,TRBD1,CASSRQGLITEAFF,TGTGCCAGCAGTAGACAGGGTTTAATCACTGAAGCTTTCTTT
TRBJ1-1,once,TRBV10-3,TRBD1,CAIGERGQTPYFTEAFF,TGTGCCATCGGTGAGAGGGGACAGACCCCATACTTCACTGAAGCTTTCTTT
TRBJ1-4,few,TRBV20-1,NA,CSARARPALLEKLFF,TGCAGTGCTAGAGCCCGCCCGGCCTTACTCGAAAAACTGTTTTTT
TRBJ2-3,few,TRBV20-1,NA,CSAVVLTDTQYF,TGCAGTGCGGTGGTCCTCACAGATACGCAGTATTTT
TRBJ2-1,once,TRBV5-1,TRBD2,CASSSSGRDPNEQFF,TGCGCCAGCAGCTCTAGCGGGCGCGACCCCAATGAGCAGTTCTTC
TRBJ2-7,NA,TRBV5-1,TRBD1,CASSLSDRELSEQYF,TGCGCCAGCAGCTTGAGCGACAGGGAGCTGAGTGAGCAGTACTTC
TRBJ1-1,NA,TRBV7-3,TRBD1,CASSPGQATEAFF,TGTGCCAGCAGCCCTGGACAGGCAACTGAAGCTTTCTTT
TRBJ2-7,NA,TRBV5-1,NA,CASSLGLARGSYEQYF,TGCGCCAGCAGCTTAGGCCTCGCTAGGGGATCCTACGAGCAGTACTTC
TRBJ1-2,few,TRBV6-5,NA,CASSYSITGRYGYTF,TGTGCCAGCAGTTACTCGATAACAGGGCGCTATGGCTACACCTTC
TRBJ2-3,few,TRBV12-3/TRBV12-4,NA,CASSLLVAGGTDTQYF,TGTGCCAGCAGTTTACTTGTGGCAGGGGGCACAGATACGCAGTATTTT
TRBJ2-7,once,TRBV28,TRBD1,CASSPGGTGGYEQYF,TGTGCCAGCAGTCCCGGCGGGACAGGGGGATACGAGCAGTACTTC
TRBJ2-4,few,TRBV7-9,NA,CASSPTQGFQNIQYF,TGTGCCAGCAGCCCAACACAGGGTTTCCAAAACATTCAGTACTTC
TRBJ2-3,NA,TRBV12-3/TRBV12-4,NA,CASSSDSSEDTQYF,TGTGCCAGCAGTTCGGACAGTAGCGAAGATACGCAGTATTTT
TRBJ2-7,few,TRBV5-1,TRBD1,CASRSTGQGSYEQYF,TGCGCCAGCAGGTCCACGGGACAGGGGTCGTACGAGCAGTACTTC
TRBJ1-6,NA,TRBV27,TRBD1,CASSGQGFSSPLHF,TGTGCCAGCAGCGGACAGGGGTTTAGTTCACCCCTCCACTTT
TRBJ2-1,NA,TRBV29-1,TRBD2,CSVAHRLAAHNEQFF,TGCAGCGTTGCCCATCGACTAGCTGCTCACAATGAGCAGTTCTTC
TRBJ2-1,NA,TRBV6-5,TRBD1,CASSYSGQGAREQFF,TGTGCCAGCAGTTACTCGGGTCAGGGGGCGAGAGAGCAGTTCTTC
TRBJ2-6,NA,TRBV5-1,NA,CASTRPGGANVLTF,TGCGCCAGCACGCGGCCAGGTGGGGCCAACGTCCTGACTTTC
TRBJ2-1,NA,TRBV21-1,NA,CASPPPKGSPGTVDEQFF,TGTGCCAGCCCTCCGCCCAAGGGGAGCCCGGGAACAGTCGATGAGCAGTTCTTC
TRBJ1-4,NA,TRBV29-1,NA,CSVGQANEKLFF,TGCAGCGTTGGGCAGGCTAATGAAAAACTGTTTTTT
TRBJ1-5,NA,TRBV20-1,NA,CSAAPQLNSNQPQHF,TGCAGTGCCGCCCCGCAGCTTAATAGCAATCAGCCCCAGCATTTT
TRBJ1-5,NA,TRBV29-1,TRBD1,CSVALNQGAGNQPQHF,TGCAGCGTTGCCTTAAACCAGGGGGCCGGCAATCAGCCCCAGCATTTT
TRBJ2-4,once,TRBV20-1,NA,CSARGQNFRLAKNIQYF,TGCAGTGCTAGAGGCCAAAACTTCCGCCTAGCCAAAAACATTCAGTACTTC
TRBJ2-7,few,TRBV7-9,NA,CASSFLMGQGPYEQYF,TGTGCCAGCAGCTTTTTAATGGGGCAGGGGCCCTACGAGCAGTACTTC
TRBJ2-6,NA,TRBV14,NA,CASSPGTGSSGANVLTF,TGTGCCAGCAGCCCTGGGACGGGCAGCTCTGGGGCCAACGTCCTGACTTTC
TRBJ2-2,NA,TRBV7-9,TRBD1,CASSLGQGSRGELFF,TGTGCCAGCAGCCTTGGACAGGGGTCCCGCGGGGAGCTGTTTTTT
TRBJ2-1,NA,TRBV2,NA,CASSEIWGGRIWGNEQFF,TGTGCCAGCAGTGAAATTTGGGGGGGGCGAATCTGGGGCAATGAGCAGTTCTTC
TRBJ2-7,few,TRBV6-6,NA,CASSPRQTYEQYF,TGTGCCAGCAGTCCCCGACAGACCTACGAGCAGTACTTC
TRBJ2-7,NA,TRBV3-1,TRBD2,CASSRLGTSDGEQYF,TGTGCCAGCAGCCGATTGGGAACTAGCGACGGCGAGCAGTACTTC
TRBJ2-1,NA,TRBV28,TRBD2,CASSTPSAGSSYNEQFF,TGTGCCAGCAGTACCCCTTCAGCGGGAAGCTCCTACAATGAGCAGTTCTTC
TRBJ2-2,NA,TRBV12-3/TRBV12-4,TRBD1,CASGTENTGELFF,TGTGCCAGCGGGACAGAGAACACCGGGGAGCTGTTTTTT
TRBJ2-3,few,TRBV15,NA,CATSRDRLLTDTQYF,TGTGCCACCAGCAGAGATCGACTACTCACAGATACGCAGTATTTT
TRBJ2-5,few,TRBV15,TRBD2,CATSRVAGVGETQYF,TGTGCCACCAGCAGAGTAGCGGGAGTGGGGGAGACCCAGTACTTC
TRBJ1-5,NA,TRBV27,TRBD1,CASRPTGTGLQQPQHF,TGTGCCAGCAGGCCAACCGGGACAGGGCTTCAACAGCCCCAGCATTTT
TRBJ1-5,once,TRBV27,NA,CARSPKSLPDHSNQPQHF,TGTGCCCGCAGTCCCAAATCCCTACCAGATCATAGCAATCAGCCCCAGCATTTT
TRBJ1-4,few,TRBV7-9,NA,CASSLVGLNEKLFF,TGTGCCAGCAGCTTAGTTGGCCTCAATGAAAAGCTGTTTTTT
TRBJ2-2,few,TRBV7-3,NA,CASREAGSTGELFF,TGTGCCAGCAGGGAGGCCGGATCTACCGGGGAGCTGTTTTTT
TRBJ2-7,few,TRBV29-1,NA,CSALQGDYEQYF,TGCAGCGCTTTACAGGGAGACTACGAGCAGTACTTC
TRBJ2-7,NA,TRBV30,NA,CAWSLGGAGYEQYF,TGTGCCTGGAGTTTGGGCGGGGCGGGGTACGAGCAGTACTTC
TRBJ2-3,few,TRBV6-5,TRBD2,CASRIRSGGYTDTQYF,TGTGCCAGCAGAATCCGTAGCGGGGGATACACAGATACGCAGTATTTT
TRBJ1-1,few,TRBV5-1,NA,CASSLVSGTLNTEAFF,TGCGCCAGCAGCTTGGTGTCAGGGACACTGAACACTGAAGCTTTCTTT
TRBJ2-5,NA,TRBV9,NA,CASSPGGSTYNEQYF,TGTGCCAGCAGCCCAGGGGGGAGTACTTACAATGAGCAGTACTTC
TRBJ1-2,few,TRBV4-1,NA,CASSQDDYGYTF,TGCGCCAGCAGCCAAGATGATTATGGCTACACCTTC
TRBJ1-1,NA,TRBV25-1,TRBD1,CASSRATGANEAFF,TGTGCCAGCAGTCGAGCGACAGGGGCGAATGAAGCTTTCTTT
TRBJ1-1,NA,TRBV6-1,NA,CASSAIMNTEAFF,TGTGCCAGCAGTGCGATTATGAACACTGAAGCTTTCTTT
TRBJ1-5,few,TRBV7-9,NA,CASSLDEGTQPQHF,TGTGCCAGCAGCTTAGACGAGGGGACTCAGCCCCAGCATTTT
TRBJ1-1,NA,TRBV20-1,NA,CSAGTSVNTEAFF,TGCAGTGCTGGGACTTCAGTGAACACTGAAGCTTTCTTT
TRBJ1-5,few,TRBV28,TRBD1,CASSILGQGSQPQHF,TGTGCCAGCAGTATATTGGGACAGGGAAGTCAGCCCCAGCATTTT
TRBJ1-2,many,TRBV14,NA,CASSQGRSYGYTF,TGTGCCAGCAGCCAAGGGCGGAGCTATGGCTACACCTTC
TRBJ2-3,NA,TRBV14,NA,CASSQATGDTQYF,TGTGCCAGCAGCCAAGCCACAGGGGATACGCAGTATTTT